Sequencing of this T cell receptor beta chain was carried out in a study of T-cell reconstitution after alpha-beta-depleted transplantation in children. During its preparation, the TCRbeta library received unique molecular identifiers. From the PCR reads, TCRdb called clonotypes with MiXCR, one entry per CDR3 protein. The data contain approximately 630,000 distinct CDR3 sequences, approximately 14% of them singletons. V gave up 2 bases and J gave up 1 base, with 9 bases separating them. The germline V gene encodes CDR1 MNHNS and CDR2 SASEGT. The CDR3 contains 14 residues. The table lists this clonotype with a few counts. The antigen is not known. Study-wide points: The high TCRbeta diversity at day 60 in some patients came from surviving recipient T cells and thymic progenitors.

Source: PBMCs, taken before TCRalphabeta/CD19-depleted stem cell transplant. The source is a girl aged 2-10 years with congenital amegakaryocytic thrombocytopenia, due to receive a stem cell transplant. This chain links TRBV6-1 with TRBJ2-7; no definite D call. CDR3 protein: CASSEPVLSYEQYF. The DNA for the CDR3 is TGTGCCAGCAGTGAACCAGTGCTATCCTACGAGCAGTACTTC.